Each of the 2 T cell receptor beta chains below was sequenced from the same sample in a study of CD8 T cells in ankylosing spondylitis. General study points: A motif of 8 or 9 highly homologous TCR beta variants was seen as apparently characteristic of ankylosing spondylitis blood.

TCRdb redid the calling of the 5' RACE reads with MiXCR, one entry per CDR3 protein. In the table there are about 450,000 distinct CDR3 sequences, 26% of which are singletons. No antigen has been assigned to these receptors. The source material was blood, either unsorted or a sorted T cell fraction (not recorded which). The receptors were sampled from a male donor with ankylosing spondylitis.

In this sample, this clonotype turned up many times. The genes are TRBV7-2 and TRBJ2-3; D gene unclear. The V gene's germline CDR1 is SGHTA and CDR2 FQGNSA. CDR3 length: 13 residues. V lost 5 bases to trimming and J lost 0 bases, with 6 bases between them. CDR3 sequence (DNA): TGTGCCAGCAGCCTTCCTAGCACAGATACGCAGTATTTT. It yields the protein CASSLPSTDTQYF.

The gene calls are TRBV3-1 and TRBJ2-3; weak D call: TRBD1 (6 bases). CDR3 length: 15 amino acids. Germline V gene data show CDR1 as LGHDT and CDR2 as YNNKEL (reference sequence). Trimming cost V 6 bases and J 1 base, with 14 bases left between them. DNA of the CDR3: TGTGCCAGCAGTAGGACAGAGTTACGCACAGATACGCAGTATTTT. It codes for CASSRTELRTDTQYF.